The 16 T cell receptor beta chains listed next were all sequenced from one sample in a study of blood T cell repertoires in COVID-19. Clones were sequenced by immunoSEQ multiplex PCR, and TCRdb holds only the in-frame ones, with some missing. Of roughly 150,000 clones detected, approximately 90% appear once; the ten largest clones hold around 2%. The source material was peripheral blood. The receptors derive from a man aged 50 or older who had recovered from COVID-19.

The chain recombines TRBV7-9 with TRBJ1-2; D is possibly TRBD1 (6 bases). Germline V CDR1 and CDR2: SEHNR, FQNEAQ (reference sequence). This CDR3 contains 14 residues. The V and J ends lost 1 base and 4 bases respectively, with 10 bases between them. CDR3 coding DNA: TGTGCCAGCAGCTTAGTCCAGGGGAGCTATGGCTACACCTTC. It translates to CASSLVQGSYGYTF.

The gene calls are TRBV7-2 and TRBJ1-1, with D perhaps matching TRBD1 (6 bases). The CDR3 totals 14 residues. Trimming removed 5 bases from V and 10 bases from J, with 20 bases in between. Per germline, CDR1 SGHTA and CDR2 FQGNSA. The CDR3, as DNA: TGTGCCAGCAGCCTCAGCCGGGAACAGGGTGTAGCTTTCTTT. Translating it yields CASSLSREQGVAFF.

The chain joins TRBV4-3 to TRBJ1-1; tentatively, D is TRBD1 (6 bases). Per the germline V gene, CDR1 is LGHNA and CDR2 is YSLEER. The CDR3 has 13 amino acids. V was trimmed by 3 bases and J by 1 base, leaving 6 bases between them. CDR3 protein: CASSQGANTEAFF. In DNA, the CDR3 is TGCGCCAGCAGCCAGGGGGCGAACACTGAAGCTTTCTTT.

This sequence joins TRBV11-2 and TRBJ1-5, with a weak D call TRBD1 (5 bases). Germline assignment: CDR1 SGHAT and CDR2 FQNNGV. This CDR3 has 15 amino acids. Between the trimmed V and J ends, which lost 0 bases and 5 bases, there was a span of 11 bases. The CDR3 sequence: CASSLDWGVDQPQHF. CDR3 coding DNA: TGTGCCAGCAGCTTAGATTGGGGGGTAGATCAGCCCCAGCATTTT. Drawing the rest from reference TRBV11-2 and TRBJ1-5, the complete variable domain is EAGVAQSPRYKIIEKRQSVAFWCNPISGHATLYWYQQILGQGPKLLIQFQNNGVVDDSQLPKDRFSAERLKGVDSTLKIQPAKLEDSAVYLCASSLDWGVDQPQHFGDGTRLSIL.

This chain uses TRBV19 with TRBJ2-1, with 12 bases identical to TRBD2. The junction had 9 bases not matched to a gene; V was cut back by 9 bases and J by 6 bases. CDR1 and CDR2 from the germline V gene are LNHDA and SQIVND (reference sequence). The CDR3 contains 15 residues. This CDR3 is CASQPRLAGVNEQFF. The CDR3 nucleotides are TGTGCCAGCCAGCCCCGACTAGCGGGAGTCAATGAGCAGTTCTTC.

The J gene is TRBJ2-4, the V gene TRBV16, with 7 bases aligning to TRBD2. The germline gives CDR1 KGHSY, CDR2 FQNENV. The CDR3 consists of 14 residues. V was pared by 5 bases and J by 8 bases, with 9 bases of the junction left unmatched. As DNA, the CDR3 is TGTGCCAGCAGCATCTTGGGGGAGGGAGACATTCAGTACTTC. As protein: CASSILGEGDIQYF.

The chain combines TRBV6-5 with TRBJ1-1, with D unclear. Per the germline V gene, CDR1 is MNHEY and CDR2 is SVGAGI. V lost 6 bases and J lost 5, with 16 bases in between. The CDR3 extends over 14 amino acids. The CDR3 nucleotides read TGTGCCAGCAGGCCGGCCCCGCGGGAAACTGAAGCTTTCTTT. Its protein is CASRPAPRETEAFF.

V gene TRBV20-1 combines with J gene TRBJ2-1; 7 bases align to TRBD2. V trimming: 3 bases; J trimming: 1 base; junction bases outside the gene matches: 6. The length of the CDR3 is 15 residues. Germline V gene sequence: CDR1 DFQATT, CDR2 SNEGSKA (reference sequence). CDR3 bases: TGCAGTGCTAGTATTCGCGGGAGTTCCTACAATGAGCAGTTCTTC. As protein: CSASIRGSSYNEQFF.

V and J are TRBV5-5 and TRBJ2-5; D may be TRBD1 (6 bases). This CDR3 region has 14 residues. The ends were cut back, 2 bases at V and 1 base at J, with 9 bases in the middle. The germline gives CDR1 SGHKS, CDR2 YYEKEE (reference sequence). DNA for the CDR3: TGTGCCAGCAGCTTACAGGGTCCCCAAGAGACCCAGTACTTC. Translation gives CASSLQGPQETQYF.

The chain uses TRBV7-3 and TRBJ1-2, with D perhaps matching TRBD1 (5 bases). Trimming cost V 5 bases and J 0 bases, with 16 bases left between them. CDR1 is SGHTA and CDR2 is FQGTGA in the germline V gene. The length of the CDR3 is 16 residues. The CDR3 spells CASSDPALGPNYGYTF. The CDR3 bases are TGTGCCAGCAGCGACCCGGCTTTGGGGCCTAACTATGGCTACACCTTC.

This clone occurred once. The V call is TRBV4-3, the J call TRBJ2-7; 9 bases fit TRBD1. Germline CDR1 LGHNA, CDR2 YSLEER. V shed 3 bases, J shed 2 bases, and the junction held 5 bases outside the gene matches. The length of the CDR3 is 15 residues. The CDR3 here is CASSHRTGVAYEQYF. CDR3 coding DNA: TGCGCCAGCAGCCATCGGACAGGGGTAGCCTACGAGCAGTACTTC.

This rearrangement joins TRBV28 to TRBJ2-2, with a tentative D call TRBD1 (6 bases). The CDR3 is 14 amino acids. Trimming took 3 bases from V and 7 from J, leaving 12 bases between them. Germline CDR1 and CDR2: MDHEN and SYDVKM. The chain's CDR3 is CASSFRGAGGELFF. Here the CDR3 DNA reads TGTGCCAGCAGTTTCAGGGGCGCGGGCGGGGAGCTGTTTTTT.

The table lists this clone with a few counts. The genes are TRBV7-9 and TRBJ1-1; tentatively, D is TRBD1 (6 bases). The CDR3 runs to 13 residues. Germline V CDR1 and CDR2: SEHNR, FQNEAQ (reference sequence). V dropped 5 bases and J dropped 4 bases, with 11 bases sitting between them. The CDR3 loop is CASSQQGSTEAFF. For the CDR3, the DNA is TGTGCCAGCAGCCAACAGGGAAGCACTGAAGCTTTCTTT.

This sequence joins TRBV10-3 and TRBJ2-7, with TRBD1 identical over 7 bases. V was pared by 0 bases and J by 5 bases, with 7 bases of the junction left unmatched. The CDR3 is 15 residues long. Looked up from germline, CDR1 is ENHRY and CDR2 is SYGVKD. The CDR3 region is CAISESRGQKNEQYF. CDR3 nucleotide sequence: TGTGCCATCAGTGAGTCAAGGGGACAGAAAAACGAGCAGTACTTC.

The chain combines TRBV27 with TRBJ2-7; 8 nucleotides line up with TRBD1. CDR1 is MNHEY and CDR2 is SMNVEV in the germline V gene (reference sequence). CDR3 length equals 15 residues. Losses at the gene ends were 4 bases for V and 3 bases for J; bases not matched to a gene: 8. The CDR3 bases are TGTGCCAGCAGTTCTGTTGGACAGGGATACTACGAGCAGTACTTC. It translates to CASSSVGQGYYEQYF.

The J gene is TRBJ2-1, the V gene TRBV5-1; D uncertain. Trimming pared 4 bases from V and 0 bases from J, leaving 11 bases between. Per germline, CDR1 SGHRS and CDR2 YFSETQ. The CDR3 length is 15 residues. CDR3 sequence: CASSLLVVSYNEQFF. The DNA for the CDR3 is TGCGCCAGCAGCCTGCTAGTTGTCTCCTACAATGAGCAGTTCTTC. The full variable domain, in which reference TRBV5-1 and TRBJ2-1 provide the parts outside the CDR3, is KAGVTQTPRYLIKTRGQQVTLSCSPISGHRSVSWYQQTPGQGLQFLFEYFSETQRNKGNFPGRFSGRQFSNSRSEMNVSTLELGDSALYLCASSLLVVSYNEQFFGPGTRLTVL.